Described below is a single T cell receptor beta chain sequence and its context. This clonotype was seen ten or more times. Its antigen is currently not known. It has no much larger one-base neighbor in the sample; base qualities were not kept. RNA was isolated from bulk, unsorted tissue, and RNA quality was assessed with a NanoDrop ND-1000 and an Agilent 2100. For the normal lung samples, distant non-tumor tissue was collected more than 3 cm away from the tumor edge. All donors had newly diagnosed lung cancer, had not received prior chemotherapy, and were admitted for thoracic surgery in China between August and November 2014. The study excluded patients who had received radiotherapy or chemotherapy before or who had another cancer at the same time. Pieces of surgical tissue measuring about 1-2.1 cm3 were kept in RNAlater solution and stored at -80 degrees C until use. This specimen belongs to a study of tumor and adjacent non-tumor tissue in lung cancer listed by TCRdb under 2018. Looking at the study overall: The cohort included under 15 adenocarcinoma, 2 squamous cell carcinoma and 1 small cell lung cancer patients. The 15 or so patients were aged roughly 30 to 80 years, included 10 men and 5 women, and had TNM stage I to III disease. A total of roughly 130 million productive TCRbeta reads were generated by sequencing, corresponding to an average of roughly 4 million reads per sample. Using bulk TCRbeta repertoires from roughly 14 lung cancer patients, the study set lung tumor tissue side by side with matched distant non-tumor lung tissue. For each patient, one tumor sample and one normal lung sample were taken, giving about 31 paired specimens that underwent TCRbeta CDR3 sequencing.

V and J are truncated by 3 bases and 5 bases respectively, leaving an intervening sequence of 16 bases. CDR1 and CDR2 were assigned from the germline V gene as LGHNA and YNFKEQ. The CDR3 runs 16 amino acids, cysteine and phenylalanine included. Only the CDR3 region is kept as DNA, spanning 48 bases read in frame from base 1. Here is what the overall study found, with its caveats: The methods do not name the sequencing platform or mention unique molecular identifiers. The top 100 clones made up a significantly larger cumulative share of the repertoire in normal lung than in tumor tissue. The cohort had only roughly 14 patients, and the authors noted that larger samples and more detailed clinical data are needed. Younger patients had significantly higher TCR diversity, and higher tumor TCR diversity was associated with shorter overall and disease-free survival. Tumor tissue showed significantly greater TCR diversity (inverse Simpson) than normal lung tissue (431.37 vs 166.20, P = 0.0075, Mann-Whitney U test). Peripheral blood was not sequenced, so blood TCRbeta repertoires in these lung cancer patients were not examined.

Library method: multiplex PCR. TCRdb lists the instrument as Illumina HiSeq 2500. TCRbeta libraries were built by three rounds of nested PCR using primers (Table S4), following protocols modified from ARM-PCR. Before sequencing, PCR products of 200-500 bp were excised from the gel and purified with the QIAquick gel extraction kit. The authors processed their data as follows. Reads were cleaned using Trimmomatic, were merged into complete CDR3 sequences using FLASH, and were assigned to V(D)J germline segments using MiTCR. Clonal diversity was calculated as the inverse Simpson's index using VDJtools. In-frame sequences lacking a premature stop codon were counted as productive reads. TCRdb ran its own pipeline on the public reads, namely fastp trimming at Q25 and MiXCR clone calling, and kept in-frame beta chains. Under each unique CDR3 protein, matching rows form one entry showing the most common genes and DNA. The authors' filters were not applied to this entry. The sample has about 50,000 distinct CDR3 sequences on record, 74% of them singletons. Jointly, the top ten make up around 25% of the sample.

The sample taken for sequencing was distant non-tumor lung tissue. The chain uses TRBV4-2 and TRBJ1-4; the D gene assignment is ambiguous. The TCR originated in a woman in her fifties or sixties with non-small cell lung cancer. The DNA is TGTGCCAGCAGCCATGATGGACTCCGAGGGAATGAAAAACTGTTTTTT. Its protein is CASSHDGLRGNEKLFF.